Each of the 2 T cell receptor beta chains below was sequenced from the same sample in a study of cytomegalovirus exposure and HLA in healthy donors. Assay: immunoSEQ multiplex PCR; the TCRdb copy retains only in-frame clones and omits some. The top ten clones hold just under 9% of a sample with approximately 150,000 clones, around nine tenths of them seen once. Sequencing input: PBMCs. The receptors derive from a man between 18 and 35 years old in good health and CMV-seropositive.

This rearrangement joins TRBV2 to TRBJ2-1, with 12 bases that match TRBD2. The junction had 5 bases not matched to a gene; V was cut back by 4 bases and J by 4 bases. Germline CDR1 reads SNHLY; CDR2 reads FYNNEI. This CDR3 has 16 amino acids. CDR3 DNA: TGTGCCAGCAGTGTGACTAGCGGGGGCGTGTACAATGAGCAGTTCTTC. This sequence encodes CASSVTSGGVYNEQFF.

This clone was counted a few times. The V call is TRBV4-2, the J call TRBJ2-2; the match to TRBD2 covers 12 bases. Germline-derived CDR1 and CDR2 are LGHNA and YNFKEQ. The CDR3 is made up of 16 amino acids. The ends lost 4 bases at V and 4 bases at J; junction bases unmatched: 4. The CDR3 nucleotides are TGTGCCAGCAGCCCGACTAGCGGGGGTACCACCGGGGAGCTGTTTTTT. It specifies CASSPTSGGTTGELFF.